These 15 T cell receptor beta chains originate from one sample sequenced in a study of prognosis after radiotherapy for stage I lung cancer. Template was genomic DNA; TCR beta CDR3 amplified in two multiplex PCR rounds. Amplification during the initial PCR round employed primers specific to each TRBV and TRBJ gene. TCRdb re-derived calls from the multiplex PCR reads in MiXCR, one entry per CDR3 protein. Of more than 30,000 distinct CDR3 sequences listed, about 42% were seen once; the top ten hold 15%. The source was PBMCs, collected before or after stereotactic body radiation therapy (not recorded which). The receptors were gathered from a donor aged 50 or older with non-small cell lung cancer.

This clonotype occurred many times. V is TRBV30 and J is TRBJ2-1; TRBD2 agrees at 9 bases. V trimming: 5 bases; J trimming: 4 bases; junction bases outside the gene matches: 15. Germline assignment: CDR1 GTSNPN and CDR2 SVGIG (reference sequence). This CDR3 has 17 residues. The CDR3 DNA sequence: TGTGCCTGGGGGCCGGCTGGCGGGGGGGCCGGGTACAATGAGCAGTTCTTC. It encodes CAWGPAGGGAGYNEQFF.

The chain is built from TRBV6-1 and TRBJ2-5; the match to TRBD1 covers 7 bases. Per germline, CDR1 MNHNS and CDR2 SASEGT. The CDR3 is 17 amino acids. Unmatched junction bases numbered 15, after V lost 5 bases and J lost 3 bases. DNA of the CDR3: TGTGCCAGCAGTCCGCGAACTGGGACAGTCTGGGAAGAGACCCAGTACTTC. Translated: CASSPRTGTVWEETQYF.

The chain recombines TRBV20-1 with TRBJ2-7; 11 bases map to TRBD1. This CDR3 is 15 amino acids long. V was pared by 0 bases and J by 6 bases, with 7 bases of the junction left unmatched. The germline V gene has CDR1 DFQATT and CDR2 SNEGSKA (reference sequence). Here the CDR3 DNA reads TGCAGTGCTAGAGATTTAGGACAGGGGGCTCCCGAGCAGTACTTC. It encodes CSARDLGQGAPEQYF.

J is TRBJ2-1 and V is TRBV12-3 or TRBV12-4; TRBD1 matches 8 bases. This CDR3 has 13 amino acids. J gave up 15 bases and V 6 bases, and 13 bases lay outside the gene matches. The CDR3: CASSPRQGQVLFF. The CDR3 DNA is TGTGCCAGCAGCCCAAGACAGGGGCAGGTTCTGTTCTTC.

There are many counts of this clonotype. This chain connects TRBV5-1 to TRBJ1-1; maybe TRBD1 (5 bases). The CDR3 totals 15 residues. V lost 0 bases, J lost 1 base, and 10 bases lay in between. Germline assignment: CDR1 SGHRS and CDR2 YFSETQ. CDR3 loop: CASSLAPGTNTEAFF. In DNA, the CDR3 is TGCGCCAGCAGCTTGGCCCCAGGGACGAACACTGAAGCTTTCTTT.

This chain uses TRBV11-3 with TRBJ2-1; D might be TRBD1 or TRBD2, each matching 7 bases. Trimming removed 5 bases at V and 6 bases at J, with 20 bases between. The germline gives CDR1 SGHNT, CDR2 YENEEA. CDR3 length: 16 residues. In DNA form, the CDR3 reads TGTGCCAGCAGCCTCGAAGACAGGGAGGGGGTCAATGAGCAGTTCTTC. The encoded protein is CASSLEDREGVNEQFF. The whole variable domain, filled in from reference TRBV11-3 and TRBJ2-1, reads EAGVVQSPRYKIIEKKQPVAFWCNPISGHNTLYWYLQNLGQGPELLIRYENEEAVDDSQLPKDRFSAERLKGVDSTLKIQPAELGDSAVYLCASSLEDREGVNEQFFGPGTRLTVL.

The rearrangement links TRBV20-1 to TRBJ1-5; 7 bases agree with TRBD1. The junction had 4 bases not matched to a gene; V was cut back by 0 bases and J by 2 bases. The germline CDR1 and CDR2 sequences are DFQATT and SNEGSKA (reference sequence). The CDR3 extends over 15 amino acids. CDR3 amino acids: CSARDSGQGNQPQHF. Here the CDR3 DNA reads TGCAGTGCTAGAGATTCCGGACAGGGCAATCAGCCCCAGCATTTT.

This clonotype showed up many times. The chain uses TRBV24-1 and TRBJ2-5, with 8 bases identical to TRBD1. This CDR3 is 16 amino acids long. Germline loops: CDR1 KGHDR, CDR2 SFDVKD. Trimming took 4 bases from V and 4 from J; bases not matched to a gene: 10. This CDR3 reads CATSDPRTGSVETQYF. The CDR3 DNA reads as TGTGCCACCAGTGACCCTCGGACAGGGTCAGTAGAGACCCAGTACTTC.

This clonotype came up many times. This chain connects TRBV2 to TRBJ2-7; D remains ambiguous. Germline V gives CDR1 SNHLY, CDR2 FYNNEI. Trimming left V 8 bases short and J 7 bases short, with 9 bases between. This CDR3 spans 10 amino acids. CDR3: CASRQREQYF. The CDR3 coding sequence is TGTGCCAGCCGCCAGAGAGAGCAGTACTTC.

By sample share, this clonotype is medium-sized. Its ends do not fully match the called genes, so a read error is possible. This chain connects TRBV6-5 to TRBJ2-2, with 7 bases matching TRBD1. The CDR3 sequence is 15 residues long. The germline gives CDR1 MNHEY, CDR2 SVGAGI. The CDR3 reads CASTYDRANTGELFF. Written as DNA, the CDR3 is TGTGCCAGCACTTACGACAGGGCGAACACCGGGGAGCTGTTTTTT.

The chain links TRBV6-2 or TRBV6-3 to TRBJ2-7, with D hard to call. The CDR3 extends over 15 amino acids. V was clipped by 5 bases and J by 1 base, with 15 bases between them. Germline V gives CDR1 MNHEY, CDR2 SVGEGT. The CDR3 loop is CASSVLEVVSYEQYF. CDR3 sequence (DNA): TGTGCCAGCAGTGTGCTTGAGGTAGTTTCCTACGAGCAGTACTTC.

V is TRBV4-1 and J is TRBJ2-5; 7 nucleotides align to TRBD1. The ends lost 0 bases at V and 0 bases at J; junction bases unmatched: 10. Germline values: CDR1 MGHRA, CDR2 YSYEKL. The CDR3 has 18 residues. As DNA, the CDR3 is TGCGCCAGCAGCCAAGATCCTCGGGACAGCATGAACCAAGAGACCCAGTACTTC. It encodes CASSQDPRDSMNQETQYF.

This clonotype was seen ten or more times. This chain uses TRBV3-1 with TRBJ2-1; 12 bases line up with TRBD2. The CDR3 extends over 15 amino acids. From germline, CDR1 is LGHDT and CDR2 YNNKEL (reference sequence). V lost 5 bases and J lost 12; bases outside the gene matches: 11. CDR3 region: CASSYGLAGRGRQFF. In DNA form, the CDR3 reads TGTGCCAGCAGCTACGGACTAGCGGGACGGGGGAGGCAGTTCTTC.

This clonotype was seen at least ten times. A read error is possible here, since a much larger clone lies one base away. This chain uses TRBV6-1 with TRBJ2-2; a weak D match, TRBD2 (6 bases). CDR1 is MNHNS and CDR2 is SASEGT in the germline V gene. This CDR3 is 12 amino acids long. CDR3 sequence: CAGSQRAGELFF. As DNA, the CDR3 is TGTGCCGGCAGCCAGCGGGCCGGGGAGCTGTTTTTT.

This clonotype was picked up many times. The chain recombines TRBV29-1 with TRBJ2-3; D uncertain. This CDR3 is built from 13 residues. Germline loops: CDR1 SQVTM, CDR2 ANQGSEA. Trimming removed 1 base at V and 1 base at J, with 6 bases between. CDR3 loop: CSVEGQGTDTQYF. The DNA of the CDR3 is TGCAGCGTTGAAGGTCAGGGCACAGATACGCAGTATTTT.